This T cell receptor beta chain was identified during a study of cytomegalovirus exposure and HLA in healthy donors. As for the study in general: An earlier analysis identified under 130 million unique TCR beta sequences in about 200 million T cells. Study-level points and caveats: There were several of the most significant clusters that appeared linked to common viral pathogens in a later analysis. Sequencing artifact likely explains a cluster of highly shared sequence variants.

Losses at the gene ends were 0 bases for V and 9 bases for J; bases not matched to a gene: 7. The CDR3 totals 15 residues. CDR1 is LNHNV, CDR2 YYDKDF, per germline (reference sequence). About this clone itself: Its antigen is currently unknown.

This PCR relied on a set of 60 Vbeta primers and 13 Jbeta primers. Sequenced by immunoSEQ multiplex PCR; TCRdb stores in-frame clones only, minus some. The data contain roughly 55,000 clones, approximately 85% of them singletons. The sequence derives from a boy aged 10-17 years in good health and CMV-seropositive. V gene TRBV15 combines with J gene TRBJ2-1; 8 nucleotides agree with TRBD1. Sequenced input: PBMCs. The CDR3 spells CATSREETGALEQFF. CDR3 sequence (DNA): TGTGCCACCAGCAGAGAAGAGACAGGGGCGCTTGAGCAGTTCTTC.